This T cell receptor beta chain was sequenced for a study of T cell responses to AZD1222 COVID-19 vaccine. General study points: Targeting of unmutated variant regions was reportedly seen in nearly half of spike-specific TCRs. Baseline seropositivity occurred in only six AZD1222 recipients. White British donors predominated, females outnumbered males, and clonal diversity was possibly underestimated.

Germline V gene data show CDR1 as MNHEY and CDR2 as SVGAGI. The CDR3 contains 14 residues. Trimming stripped 6 bases from V and 4 bases from J, with 13 bases between. The assay was immunoSEQ multiplex PCR, and TCRdb's table has in-frame clones only and misses some. The sample lists some 150,000 clones, more than 85% occurring once. On this clone itself: Its antigen is not identified.

The genes are TRBV6-5 and TRBJ1-5; no definite D call. The TCR originated in an adult who received the AZD1222 COVID-19 vaccine. The sample here was peripheral blood, taken 28 days after the second AZD1222 dose. The CDR3 loop is CASSDGGGNQPQHF. The CDR3 nucleotides read TGTGCCAGCAGCGACGGCGGTGGTAATCAGCCCCAGCATTTT.